Below, 9 T cell receptor beta chains from the same sample are listed, as sequenced in a study of blood T cells in healthy people across ages. Then a second PCR, running about 6 to 12 cycles, was carried out with a sample-barcoded 5' primer and a J-beta primer mix. MiXCR was run by TCRdb on the 5' RACE reads, yielding one entry per CDR3 protein. This sample yields 700,000 to 900,000 distinct CDR3 sequences, of which approximately 55% are seen a single time; under 50% belongs to the top ten. The source material was blood. The receptors stem from an older man in good health.

Only a few counts were recorded for this clonotype. The chain recombines TRBV6-6 with TRBJ2-3, with D perhaps given as TRBD1 or TRBD2 (6 bases each). The germline CDR1 and CDR2 sequences are MNHNY and SVGAGI (reference sequence). The CDR3 totals 14 residues. V gave up 6 bases and J gave up 0 bases, with 10 bases separating them. The CDR3 nucleotides read TGTGCCAGCAGCCCGGGGGCCAGCACAGATACGCAGTATTTT. This encodes CASSPGASTDTQYF.

This clonotype was seen a handful of times. This chain joins TRBV7-9 and TRBJ2-5, with TRBD1 identical over 7 bases. V gave up 4 bases and J gave up 11 bases; unmatched junction bases: 16. The CDR3 loop spans 15 amino acids. Per germline, CDR1 SEHNR and CDR2 FQNEAQ (reference sequence). For the CDR3, the DNA is TGTGCCAGCAGCTACTTAGGGGGCGCCCCCTGGGAGCAGTACTTC. It yields the protein CASSYLGGAPWEQYF.

This clonotype was seen more than once but under ten times. The CDR3 loop is CASGGTSGRDHEQYF. The CDR3 DNA follows: TGTGCCAGCGGAGGGACTAGCGGGAGAGACCACGAGCAGTACTTC. This rearrangement joins TRBV2 to TRBJ2-7, with TRBD2 matching over 14 bases. The CDR3 totals 15 residues. Trimming removed 8 bases from V and 5 bases from J; junction bases left unmatched: 8. Germline V gene data show CDR1 as SNHLY and CDR2 as FYNNEI. Together with reference TRBV2 and TRBJ2-7, the CDR3 gives the full variable domain: EPEVTQTPSHQVTQMGQEVILRCVPISNHLYFYWYRQILGQKVEFLVSFYNNEISEKSEIFDDQFSVERPDGSNFTLKIRSTKLEDSAMYFCASGGTSGRDHEQYFGPGTRLTVT.

The rearrangement links TRBV6-8 to TRBJ2-1, with D tentatively TRBD2 (6 bases). This CDR3 is built from 17 residues. Germline CDR1 reads MNHGY; CDR2 reads SAAAGT. Trimming took off 5 bases at V and 9 bases at J, with 26 bases between the two ends. CDR3 amino acids: CASSRPLGDSRLGEQFF. Here the CDR3 DNA reads TGTGCCAGCAGTCGCCCCTTGGGGGACTCACGTCTAGGTGAGCAGTTCTTC.

This clonotype was counted between two and nine times. The V and J genes are TRBV20-1 and TRBJ2-5; D is undetermined. CDR1 is DFQATT and CDR2 is SNEGSKA in the germline V gene (reference sequence). V lost 7 bases and J lost 0, with 6 bases in between. The CDR3 is 11 residues long. CDR3 sequence (DNA): TGCAGTGTGGACCACCAAGAGACCCAGTACTTC. Translation gives CSVDHQETQYF.

CDR3 nucleotides: TGCGCCAGCAGCCAAGCCGTCGTTAGTCGTGCTAGCGGGAGGCAGGGCGCGTATTTT. Its protein product is CASSQAVVSRASGRQGAYF. The V call is TRBV4-1, the J call TRBJ2-3; the match to TRBD2 covers 11 bases. The length of the CDR3 is 19 residues. J gave up 14 bases and V 1 base, and 23 bases lay outside the gene matches. The germline CDR1 and CDR2 sequences are MGHRA and YSYEKL.

This clonotype turned up a few times. This chain uses TRBV6-5 with TRBJ2-3; the D is unclear. The V gene lost 2 bases and the J gene lost 6 bases, with 6 bases spanning the gap. The CDR3 sequence is 12 residues long. CDR1 MNHEY and CDR2 SVGAGI come from the germline V gene. CDR3 loop: CASSYARDTQYF. CDR3 DNA sequence: TGTGCCAGCAGTTACGCTCGGGATACGCAGTATTTT.

The CDR3 bases are TGCAGTGCTGGGGGACAGGGGGCTGCCAATGAGCAGTTCTTC. It specifies CSAGGQGAANEQFF. The chain links TRBV20-1 to TRBJ2-1; 12 bases match TRBD1. Per the germline V gene, CDR1 is DFQATT and CDR2 is SNEGSKA (reference sequence). V shed 5 bases and J 6 bases; nucleotides not matched to a gene: 5. The CDR3 spans 14 residues.

V gene TRBV20-1 combines with J gene TRBJ2-7, with D possibly called TRBD1 or TRBD2 (6 bases each). V dropped 3 bases and J dropped 2 bases, with 20 bases sitting between them. CDR3 length equals 16 residues. From germline, CDR1 is DFQATT and CDR2 SNEGSKA (reference sequence). For the CDR3, the DNA is TGCAGTGCTAGGCCCCCTGGGGGCGCGGGGACCTACGAGCAGTACTTC. Amino acids: CSARPPGGAGTYEQYF.